These T cell receptor beta chains were read from a single sample in a study of blood T cell repertoires in COVID-19. Produced via immunoSEQ multiplex PCR; TCRdb's table is partial and in-frame only. The sample lists approximately 180,000 clones, around nine tenths seen once, with 0.5% to 0.65% in the top ten. The sample taken for sequencing was peripheral blood. These receptors were taken from a man aged 50 to 59 with acute or convalescent COVID-19. Both conserved end residues are part of each CDR3. A D gene is named only where the DNA matches it firmly. Size is stated for part of the rows, as once, few or many counts, or as a class when the clone is expanded.

J | D | V | size | length | CDR3 | DNA
TRBJ1-1 | TRBD1 | TRBV2 | . | 15 | CASLNLGQGDTEAFF | TGTGCCAGCTTGAATCTGGGTCAGGGGGACACTGAAGCTTTCTTT
TRBJ2-2 | . | TRBV5-1 | once | 15 | CASSLKLSNTGELFF | TGCGCCAGCAGCTTAAAGCTATCTAACACCGGGGAGCTGTTTTTT
TRBJ1-4 | . | TRBV19 | once | 15 | CASSSRTATNEKLFF | TGTGCCAGTAGTTCCCGGACAGCAACTAATGAAAAACTGTTTTTT
TRBJ2-5 | . | TRBV10-2 | . | 14 | CASSWGGESETQYF | TGCGCCAGCAGTTGGGGGGGCGAATCGGAGACCCAGTACTTC
TRBJ2-7 | . | TRBV28 | once | 13 | CASLQGGTYEQYF | TGTGCCAGCCTGCAGGGGGGCACCTACGAGCAGTACTTC
TRBJ1-1 | . | TRBV7-2 | . | 12 | CASRNRGTEAFF | TGTGCCAGCAGAAACCGGGGTACTGAAGCTTTCTTT
TRBJ2-5 | . | TRBV7-9 | once | 15 | CASSDTLTTQETQYF | TGTGCCAGCAGCGATACCCTGACGACTCAAGAGACCCAGTACTTC
TRBJ2-1 | . | TRBV18 | . | 16 | CASSPQLLDPYNEQFF | TGTGCCAGCTCACCACAGCTTCTCGATCCGTACAATGAGCAGTTCTTC
TRBJ1-1 | . | TRBV6-2/TRBV6-3 | . | 13 | CASSHRVGTEAFF | TGTGCCAGCAGCCACAGGGTGGGCACTGAAGCTTTCTTT
TRBJ1-2 | . | TRBV7-2 | . | 15 | CASSLMTVLDYGYTF | TGTGCCAGCAGCTTAATGACAGTTCTAGACTATGGCTACACCTTC
TRBJ1-1 | . | TRBV6-5 | . | 15 | CASSYSYGGGTEAFF | TGTGCCAGCAGTTACTCTTACGGGGGTGGCACTGAAGCTTTCTTT
TRBJ1-1 | TRBD1 | TRBV20-1 | . | 15 | CSARDRGSMNTEAFF | TGCAGTGCTCGTGACAGGGGTTCCATGAACACTGAAGCTTTCTTT
TRBJ2-2 | . | TRBV12-2 | . | 18 | CASRLVSSGRPNTGELFF | TGTGCAAGTCGCTTAGTGTCTAGCGGGAGGCCCAACACCGGGGAGCTGTTTTTT
TRBJ1-5 | . | TRBV28 | . | 14 | CASSPTGTDQPQHF | TGTGCCAGCAGCCCCACAGGGACGGACCAGCCCCAGCATTTT
TRBJ1-1 | . | TRBV7-2 | once | 15 | CASSLDWGQNTEAFF | TGTGCCAGCAGCTTAGATTGGGGGCAGAACACTGAAGCTTTCTTT
TRBJ1-6 | TRBD1 | TRBV28 | once | 15 | CASSPVDRDHSPLHF | TGTGCCAGCAGTCCCGTCGACAGGGATCACTCACCCCTCCACTTT